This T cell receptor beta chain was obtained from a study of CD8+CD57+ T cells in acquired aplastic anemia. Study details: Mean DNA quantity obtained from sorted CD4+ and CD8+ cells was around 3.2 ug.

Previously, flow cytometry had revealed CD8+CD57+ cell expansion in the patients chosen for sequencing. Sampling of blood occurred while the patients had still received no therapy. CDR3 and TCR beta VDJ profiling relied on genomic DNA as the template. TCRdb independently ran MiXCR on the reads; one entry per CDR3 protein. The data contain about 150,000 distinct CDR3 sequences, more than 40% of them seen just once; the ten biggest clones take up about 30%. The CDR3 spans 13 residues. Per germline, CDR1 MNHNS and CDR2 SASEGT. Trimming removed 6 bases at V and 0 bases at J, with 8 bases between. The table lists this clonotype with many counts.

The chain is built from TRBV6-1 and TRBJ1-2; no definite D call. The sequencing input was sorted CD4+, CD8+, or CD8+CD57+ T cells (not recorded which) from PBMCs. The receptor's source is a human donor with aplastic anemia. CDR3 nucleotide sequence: TGTGCCAGCAGGGACGGTACTAACTATGGCTACACCTTC. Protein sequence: CASRDGTNYGYTF.